Described below is a single T cell receptor beta chain sequence and its context. The target antigen is unknown. The source of the sample is a study of T cells after yellow fever vaccination. As for the study in general: Where fractions had low cell numbers, libraries were prepared from them with the SMART-Seq v4 Ultra Low Input RNA kit. Study-level points and caveats: The secondary response peaked faster, at day 5 versus 15, but was weaker.

Conversion of TCR transcripts into cDNA relied on 5'RACE template switching, which added a universal primer site and UMIs. TCRdb re-called the 5' RACE reads with MiXCR, one entry per CDR3 protein. The sample has a few hundred thousand distinct CDR3 sequences, roughly 7.5% seen once. V was trimmed by 7 bases and J by 7 bases, leaving 11 bases between them. Per germline, CDR1 SGHDT and CDR2 YYEEEE. The CDR3 loop spans 12 amino acids. This sequence joins TRBV5-6 and TRBJ1-4; D gene unclear. The TCR originated in a man between 18 and 29 years old who received the YFV17D yellow fever vaccine. This specimen consisted of PBMCs, obtained roughly 47 days after the first yellow fever vaccination. This CDR3 is CASGRGAEKLFF. CDR3 in DNA: TGTGCCAGCGGCCGGGGAGCTGAAAAACTGTTTTTT.